The 32 T cell receptor beta chains in this list originate from one sample, sequenced in a study of identifying expanded T cells in peripheral blood. Some clones are missing from TCRdb's copy, which holds only in-frame ones; the method was immunoSEQ multiplex PCR. The sample contains about 86,000 clones, roughly 86% of which appear only once. The sample taken for sequencing was blood. The receptors were sampled from a person between 18 and 75 years old in good health.

The CDR3 reads CASSLANYDRESQFF. The CDR3 nucleotides read TGCGCCAGCAGCTTGGCCAACTATGACAGGGAGTCCCAGTTCTTC. The V and J genes are TRBV5-1 and TRBJ2-1, with 7 bases that match TRBD1. The CDR3 spans 15 residues. Trimming at V came to 0 bases and at J to 13 bases, leaving 13 bases not matched to a gene. CDR1 is SGHRS, CDR2 YFSETQ, per germline.

This clone was counted a few times. This chain connects TRBV6-1 to TRBJ1-2; D is unresolved. The V gene's germline CDR1 is MNHNS and CDR2 SASEGT. This CDR3 is built from 15 residues. Trimming pared 2 bases from V and 5 bases from J, leaving 15 bases between. CDR3 amino acids: CASSERRVTWYGYTF. In nucleotides, the CDR3 is TGTGCCAGCAGTGAACGTAGGGTAACTTGGTATGGCTACACCTTC.

The chain has TRBV27 and TRBJ1-2; 8 bases match TRBD1. V dropped 5 bases and J dropped 8; count of bases not matched to a gene: 10. CDR1 is MNHEY, CDR2 SMNVEV, per germline (reference sequence). The CDR3 totals 14 residues. The CDR3 region is CASSPTQGAQGYTF. The CDR3 nucleotides read TGTGCCAGCAGTCCCACCCAGGGGGCTCAGGGCTACACCTTC.

This chain uses TRBV6-1 with TRBJ2-7, with D perhaps matching TRBD2 (6 bases). Trimming stripped 3 bases from V and 6 bases from J, with 21 bases between. CDR1 is MNHNS and CDR2 is SASEGT in the germline V gene. The CDR3 runs 16 residues. The CDR3 coding sequence is TGTGCCAGCAGTGACCTTGGGGGGTATATCACGGGCGAGCAGTACTTC. This encodes CASSDLGGYITGEQYF.

The chain couples TRBV10-3 to TRBJ2-7; unclear D gene. Germline V gene data show CDR1 as ENHRY and CDR2 as SYGVKD. Trimming shortened V by 2 bases and J by 3 bases, and 2 bases separated the two germline ends. The CDR3 has 11 amino acids. The DNA of the CDR3 is TGTGCCATCAGTGAGATCTACGAGCAGTACTTC. Translating gives CAISEIYEQYF.

The chain recombines TRBV9 with TRBJ1-4; TRBD1 agrees at 9 bases. V was pared by 3 bases and J by 5 bases, with 5 bases of the junction left unmatched. Looked up from germline, CDR1 is SGDLS and CDR2 is YYNGEE. The CDR3 runs 15 residues. CDR3 residues: CASSAAGTGNEKLFF. DNA of the CDR3: TGTGCCAGCAGCGCCGCAGGGACAGGGAATGAAAAACTGTTTTTT.

This clone has ten or more counts. The CDR3 bases are TGCGCCAGCAGCCAAGATTTTAGAGAGGGAGGTGGCTACACCTTC. As protein: CASSQDFREGGGYTF. The chain is built from TRBV4-3 and TRBJ1-2; D remains unclear. V was pared by 0 bases and J by 7 bases, with 15 bases between. This CDR3 contains 15 residues. CDR1 LGHNA and CDR2 YSLEER come from the germline V gene.

V usage is TRBV4-1 and J usage is TRBJ1-4, with a weak D call TRBD1 (5 bases). V lost 0 bases to trimming and J lost 1 base, with 9 bases between them. Germline V gene sequence: CDR1 MGHRA, CDR2 YSYEKL. This CDR3 region has 16 residues. Here the CDR3 DNA reads TGCGCCAGCAGCCAAGAGCAGGGCCTAACTAATGAAAAACTGTTTTTT. Its translation is CASSQEQGLTNEKLFF.

Written as DNA, the CDR3 is TGTGCCAGCAGCGTTAGCGGGAGCAATGAGCAGTTCTTC. Its protein is CASSVSGSNEQFF. The chain has TRBV4-2 and TRBJ2-1, with TRBD2 matching over 9 bases. J was trimmed by 6 bases and V by 5 bases; bases with no gene match: 2. This CDR3 contains 13 residues. From germline, CDR1 is LGHNA and CDR2 YNFKEQ.

The chain has TRBV18 and TRBJ2-7; 8 bases are a match to TRBD1. This CDR3 is built from 15 residues. V lost 3 bases and J lost 5; bases outside the gene matches: 9. CDR1 is KGHSH, CDR2 LQKENI, per germline. CDR3 sequence (DNA): TGTGCCAGCTCACCTATAGGACAGGGTGCCAACGAGCAGTACTTC. Translating gives CASSPIGQGANEQYF.

The chain combines TRBV7-9 with TRBJ2-7; D remains unclear. This CDR3 is 12 amino acids long. The V gene lost 6 bases and the J gene lost 2 bases, with 8 bases spanning the gap. CDR1 is SEHNR and CDR2 is FQNEAQ in the germline V gene (reference sequence). The CDR3 loop is CASSFEAYEQYF. The CDR3 DNA is TGTGCCAGCAGTTTTGAAGCCTACGAGCAGTACTTC.

The count of this clone is one. This chain connects TRBV9 to TRBJ1-2; tentative D call: TRBD1 (5 bases). Per germline, CDR1 SGDLS and CDR2 YYNGEE. V lost 3 bases and J 4 bases, leaving 7 bases between the germline ends. The CDR3 sequence is 12 residues long. In nucleotides, the CDR3 is TGTGCCAGCAGCGAGGGACCCTATGGCTACACCTTC. Its translation is CASSEGPYGYTF.

The gene calls are TRBV7-8 and TRBJ1-6; TRBD1 might be the D (5 bases). V lost 1 base, J lost 0 bases, and 16 bases lay in between. This CDR3 spans 19 amino acids. Germline V gives CDR1 SGHVS, CDR2 FQNEAQ. The CDR3 DNA follows: TGTGCCAGCAGCTTAGGGGGACTTATAACGAGCTCCTATAATTCACCCCTCCACTTT. Its translation is CASSLGGLITSSYNSPLHF.

This clone has a handful of counts. The V gene is TRBV2, the J gene TRBJ1-2, with D perhaps matching TRBD1 (5 bases). V was trimmed by 9 bases and J by 1 base, leaving 9 bases between them. Germline V lookup: CDR1 SNHLY, CDR2 FYNNEI. The CDR3 length is 12 residues. CDR3 sequence (DNA): TGTGCCAGGGGACGGTTTAACTATGGCTACACCTTC. Protein: CARGRFNYGYTF.

This chain uses TRBV7-8 with TRBJ1-5, with 9 bases fitting TRBD1. CDR1 SGHVS and CDR2 FQNEAQ come from the germline V gene. The CDR3 is 15 amino acids. The ends lost 0 bases at V and 5 bases at J; junction bases unmatched: 2. The DNA for the CDR3 is TGTGCCAGCAGCTTAGCGTACAGGGGGCATCAGCCCCAGCATTTT. Amino acids: CASSLAYRGHQPQHF.

This chain joins TRBV6-5 and TRBJ1-1; D unclear. Germline values: CDR1 MNHEY, CDR2 SVGAGI. The CDR3 has 15 amino acids. V was shortened by 7 bases and J by 1 base, with 16 bases between the two germline ends. The CDR3 is CASIERKTGNTEAFF. The CDR3 coding sequence is TGTGCCAGCATCGAGCGAAAGACGGGGAACACTGAAGCTTTCTTT.

This clone was seen a handful of times. The V gene is TRBV4-1, the J gene TRBJ1-2; 11 bases are a match to TRBD1. V gave up 1 base and J gave up 8 bases; unmatched junction bases: 9. The germline CDR1 and CDR2 sequences are MGHRA and YSYEKL. This CDR3 is 16 amino acids long. CDR3 amino acids: CASSQGPGQGAGGYTF. The CDR3 nucleotides read TGCGCCAGCAGCCAAGGTCCAGGACAGGGGGCAGGGGGCTACACCTTC.

This clone came up a few times. The chain couples TRBV6-4 to TRBJ2-7, with unresolved D. Trimming pared 1 base from V and 5 bases from J, leaving 0 bases between. Germline V CDR1 and CDR2: MRHNA, SNTAGT. The CDR3 has 10 amino acids. For the CDR3, the DNA is TGTGCCAGCAGTGACTACGAGCAGTACTTC. Protein product: CASSDYEQYF.

The chain uses TRBV5-1 and TRBJ1-2; D unresolved. The CDR3 extends over 15 amino acids. Germline V lookup: CDR1 SGHRS, CDR2 YFSETQ. V was trimmed by 2 bases and J by 0 bases, leaving 11 bases between them. This CDR3 is CASSFGRVSNYGYTF. In DNA, the CDR3 is TGCGCCAGCAGCTTCGGAAGAGTTTCTAACTATGGCTACACCTTC.

This clone was seen a few times. The J gene is TRBJ2-7, the V gene TRBV2; the match to TRBD1 covers 9 bases. This CDR3 comprises 14 residues. The J segment lost 1 base and the V segment lost 7 bases, leaving 5 bases of the junction unmatched. Germline V gene lookup returns CDR1 SNHLY and CDR2 FYNNEI. Here the CDR3 reads CASKGQGQSYEQYF. CDR3 bases: TGTGCCAGCAAGGGACAGGGTCAATCCTACGAGCAGTACTTC.

The chain uses TRBV20-1 and TRBJ1-1; no firm D call. The germline gives CDR1 DFQATT, CDR2 SNEGSKA (reference sequence). The germline V and J ends were trimmed by 1 base and 6 bases, with 6 bases remaining between them. The CDR3 extends over 11 amino acids. The CDR3 loop is CSARGESEAFF. CDR3 bases: TGCAGTGCTAGAGGGGAATCTGAAGCTTTCTTT.

V gene TRBV11-3 combines with J gene TRBJ1-1; D remains ambiguous. V was pared by 3 bases and J by 1 base, with 6 bases between. Germline-derived CDR1 and CDR2 are SGHNT and YENEEA. This CDR3 is built from 13 residues. CDR3 DNA: TGTGCCAGCAGCTTTACAGCGAACACTGAAGCTTTCTTT. Encoded protein: CASSFTANTEAFF.

The chain is built from TRBV30 and TRBJ2-3, with unresolved D. Germline CDR1 is GTSNPN and CDR2 is SVGIG (reference sequence). The CDR3 runs to 13 residues. Trimming pared 5 bases from V and 4 bases from J, leaving 13 bases between. The CDR3: CAWSNGLSDTQYF. CDR3 nucleotides: TGTGCCTGGTCAAACGGATTGTCAGATACGCAGTATTTT.

The V and J genes are TRBV6-5 and TRBJ1-6, with no clear D. Deletions cut 2 bases from V and 0 bases from J, with 8 bases between. This CDR3 is built from 16 residues. Germline V lookup: CDR1 MNHEY, CDR2 SVGAGI. The CDR3 protein is CASSYLGSSYNSPLHF. The CDR3 nucleotides are TGTGCCAGCAGTTACCTCGGTAGCTCCTATAATTCACCCCTCCACTTT.

The chain is built from TRBV6-6 and TRBJ1-1; D is unresolved. The CDR3 has 11 residues. Trimming pared 6 bases from V and 4 bases from J, leaving 6 bases between. CDR1 and CDR2 from the germline V gene are MNHNY and SVGAGI (reference sequence). In nucleotides, the CDR3 is TGTGCCAGCAGCTCTGCCACTGAAGCTTTCTTT. Encoded protein: CASSSATEAFF.

This chain connects TRBV2 to TRBJ1-4, with D hard to call. In germline, CDR1 is SNHLY, CDR2 FYNNEI. The CDR3 covers 15 residues. V dropped 8 bases and J dropped 0 bases, with 13 bases sitting between them. The CDR3 loop is CASRGQAATNEKLFF. In DNA, the CDR3 is TGTGCCAGCCGAGGTCAGGCTGCAACTAATGAAAAACTGTTTTTT.

The chain joins TRBV10-3 to TRBJ2-2; 9 bases map to TRBD1. V lost 6 bases to trimming and J lost 0 bases; unmatched junction nucleotides: 5. CDR1 ENHRY and CDR2 SYGVKD come from the germline V gene. The CDR3 sequence is 16 residues long. This CDR3 reads CAIRDRGGTNTGELFF. The CDR3 DNA reads TGTGCCATCAGAGACAGGGGGGGAACGAACACCGGGGAGCTGTTTTTT.

This chain joins TRBV5-5 and TRBJ1-4; D may be TRBD1 (6 bases). CDR1 SGHKS and CDR2 YYEKEE come from the germline V gene (reference sequence). V was pared by 1 base and J by 0 bases, with 16 bases between. This CDR3 spans 18 amino acids. CDR3 region: CASSLRGLTAATNEKLFF. The CDR3 DNA reads TGTGCCAGCAGCTTGAGGGGGTTGACAGCCGCAACTAATGAAAAACTGTTTTTT. Combining the CDR3 with reference TRBV5-5 and TRBJ1-4 gives the whole variable domain DAGVTQSPTHLIKTRGQQVTLRCSPISGHKSVSWYQQVLGQGPQFIFQYYEKEERGRGNFPDRFSARQFPNYSSELNVNALLLGDSALYLCASSLRGLTAATNEKLFFGSGTQLSVL.

The rearrangement links TRBV7-6 to TRBJ2-7, with TRBD2 matching 7 bases. CDR1 and CDR2 (germline): SGHVS, FNYEAQ. This CDR3 is 15 amino acids long. The V and J ends lost 5 bases and 0 bases, in that order; junction bases with no gene match: 7. This chain's CDR3 is CASSPSGESSYEQYF. The CDR3 nucleotides are TGTGCCAGCAGCCCGAGCGGGGAGAGCTCCTACGAGCAGTACTTC.

The rearrangement uses TRBV7-6 and TRBJ2-2; D is ambiguous. Germline V gives CDR1 SGHVS, CDR2 FNYEAQ. With 1 base removed from V and 3 bases from J, the gap between germline ends came to 6 bases. This CDR3 comprises 14 residues. The DNA for the CDR3 is TGTGCCAGCAGCTTAGAAGGGCACACCGGGGAGCTGTTTTTT. Translation: CASSLEGHTGELFF. The whole variable domain, filled in from reference TRBV7-6 and TRBJ2-2, reads GAGVSQSPRYKVTKRGQDVALRCDPISGHVSLYWYRQALGQGPEFLTYFNYEAQQDKSGLPNDRFSAERPEGSISTLTIQRTEQRDSAMYRCASSLEGHTGELFFGEGSRLTVL.

This chain uses TRBV30 with TRBJ2-3; 12 nucleotides line up with TRBD2. J gave up 4 bases and V 5 bases, and 4 bases lay outside the gene matches. Germline CDR1 is GTSNPN and CDR2 is SVGIG (reference sequence). The CDR3 loop spans 14 amino acids. CDR3 nucleotide sequence: TGTGCCTGGGCTAGCGGGGGGGAGGCAGATACGCAGTATTTT. Translated, it gives CAWASGGEADTQYF.

The chain links TRBV6-4 to TRBJ1-1; D call uncertain. The length of the CDR3 is 10 residues. The germline CDR1 and CDR2 sequences are MRHNA and SNTAGT. Trimming removed 6 bases from V and 3 bases from J, with 2 bases in between. Here the CDR3 DNA reads TGTGCCAGCAGGGACACTGAAGCTTTCTTT. This codes for CASRDTEAFF.